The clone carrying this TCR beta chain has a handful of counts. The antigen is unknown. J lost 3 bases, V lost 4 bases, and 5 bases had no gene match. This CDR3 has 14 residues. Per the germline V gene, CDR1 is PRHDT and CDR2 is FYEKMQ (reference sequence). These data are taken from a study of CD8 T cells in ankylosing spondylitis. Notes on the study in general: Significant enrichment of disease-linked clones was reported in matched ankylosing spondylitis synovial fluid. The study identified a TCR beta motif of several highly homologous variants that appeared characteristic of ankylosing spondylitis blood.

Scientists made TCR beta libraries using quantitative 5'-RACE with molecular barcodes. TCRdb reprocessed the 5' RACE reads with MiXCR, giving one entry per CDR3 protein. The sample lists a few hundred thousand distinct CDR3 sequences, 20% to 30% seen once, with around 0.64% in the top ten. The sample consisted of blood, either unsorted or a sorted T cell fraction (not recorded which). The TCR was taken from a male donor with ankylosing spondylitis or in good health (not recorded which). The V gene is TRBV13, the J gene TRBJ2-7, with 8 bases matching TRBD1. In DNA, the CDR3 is TGTGCCAGCAGCTCCGGACAGGGCTTCTACGAGCAGTACTTC. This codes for CASSSGQGFYEQYF.